The rows below give T cell receptor beta chains drawn from one sample of a study of shared clonotypes between healthy human individuals. The assay was immunoSEQ multiplex PCR, and TCRdb's table has in-frame clones only and misses some. The table has about 2.4 million clones, more than 80% seen once. Sequenced material: naive CD4+ T cells sorted from blood. The receptors here all came from a man between 18 and 35 years old in good health. CDR3s include the opening cysteine and the closing phenylalanine or tryptophan. Fields, in order: D gene, V gene, clone size, J gene, CDR3 DNA, CDR3 protein. The D gene is left open where the match is weak. Size is stated for part of the rows, as once, few or many counts, or as a class when the clone is expanded.

d_gene: NA
v_gene: TRBV6-6
abundance: NA
j_gene: TRBJ1-5
CDR3nt: TGTGCCAGCAGCAACGAGAGGGAAGGACAGCCCCAGCATTTT
CDR3aa: CASSNEREGQPQHF

d_gene: NA
v_gene: TRBV20-1
abundance: NA
j_gene: TRBJ2-5
CDR3nt: TGCAGTGCTATCGGCGAGACCCAGTACTTC
CDR3aa: CSAIGETQYF

d_gene: TRBD1
v_gene: TRBV4-1
abundance: NA
j_gene: TRBJ1-1
CDR3nt: TGCGCCAGCAGGCGGACCCAGGGGGCAACTGAAGCTTTCTTT
CDR3aa: CASRRTQGATEAFF

d_gene: NA
v_gene: TRBV5-1
abundance: NA
j_gene: TRBJ1-1
CDR3nt: TGCGCCAGCAGCTTGATTTCCGGTGGGTGGACTGAAGCTTTCTTT
CDR3aa: CASSLISGGWTEAFF

d_gene: TRBD2
v_gene: TRBV6-1
abundance: NA
j_gene: TRBJ2-7
CDR3nt: TGTGCCAGCAGTGAAGCCCTCTTTCCTAGCGGCCCCTACGAGCAGTACTTC
CDR3aa: CASSEALFPSGPYEQYF

d_gene: TRBD1
v_gene: TRBV6-5
abundance: NA
j_gene: TRBJ1-5
CDR3nt: TGTGCCAGCAGTGAAGGGACAGGGACTCAGCCCCAGCATTTT
CDR3aa: CASSEGTGTQPQHF

d_gene: TRBD2
v_gene: TRBV10-3
abundance: NA
j_gene: TRBJ2-1
CDR3nt: TGTGCCATCAGTGGGACTAGCGGCAATGAGCAGTTCTTC
CDR3aa: CAISGTSGNEQFF

d_gene: NA
v_gene: TRBV6-6
abundance: NA
j_gene: TRBJ2-5
CDR3nt: TGTGCCAGCAGTCAGCAAGAGACCCAGTACTTC
CDR3aa: CASSQQETQYF

d_gene: TRBD2
v_gene: TRBV6-1
abundance: once
j_gene: TRBJ2-1
CDR3nt: TGTGCCAGCAGTGAAGGGACTAGCGGGGGGGTCTATGAGCAGTTCTTC
CDR3aa: CASSEGTSGGVYEQFF

d_gene: NA
v_gene: TRBV5-6
abundance: NA
j_gene: TRBJ1-1
CDR3nt: TGTGCCAGCAGCTTGGTTGCCAGCCCAAAAACTTGGAACACTGAAGCTTTCTTT
CDR3aa: CASSLVASPKTWNTEAFF

d_gene: NA
v_gene: TRBV7-3
abundance: NA
j_gene: TRBJ2-6
CDR3nt: TGTGCCAGCAGCCTCCGGACAGCAGCCTCTGGGGCCAACGTCCTGACTTTC
CDR3aa: CASSLRTAASGANVLTF

d_gene: NA
v_gene: TRBV6-1
abundance: NA
j_gene: TRBJ2-1
CDR3nt: TGTGCCAGCAGCCCCGGCGTCAGATACAATGAGCAGTTCTTC
CDR3aa: CASSPGVRYNEQFF

d_gene: TRBD1
v_gene: TRBV19
abundance: NA
j_gene: TRBJ2-7
CDR3nt: TGTGCCAGTAGGGGGACAGGGACCTACGAGCAGTACTTC
CDR3aa: CASRGTGTYEQYF

d_gene: TRBD2
v_gene: TRBV28
abundance: NA
j_gene: TRBJ2-7
CDR3nt: TGTGCCAGCAGTTCCGCCCGACTAGCGGGAAGCTACGAGCAGTACTTC
CDR3aa: CASSSARLAGSYEQYF

d_gene: TRBD1
v_gene: TRBV4-3
abundance: NA
j_gene: TRBJ2-2
CDR3nt: TGCGCCAGCAGCCAACGCCGGGGACAGGGGGCGAAGAGCACCGGGGAGCTGTTTTTT
CDR3aa: CASSQRRGQGAKSTGELFF

d_gene: NA
v_gene: TRBV19
abundance: once
j_gene: TRBJ1-1
CDR3nt: TGTGCCAGTAGTATCGGCGGGGGTGACACTGAAGCTTTCTTT
CDR3aa: CASSIGGGDTEAFF

d_gene: NA
v_gene: TRBV7-2
abundance: few
j_gene: TRBJ2-3
CDR3nt: TGTGCCAGCAGTCGCACAGATACGCAGTATTTT
CDR3aa: CASSRTDTQYF

d_gene: TRBD1
v_gene: TRBV9
abundance: NA
j_gene: TRBJ2-2
CDR3nt: TGTGCCAGCAGCGCCGGGACAGGGGGAACCGGGGAGCTGTTTTTT
CDR3aa: CASSAGTGGTGELFF

d_gene: TRBD2
v_gene: TRBV28
abundance: once
j_gene: TRBJ2-2
CDR3nt: TGTGCCAGCAAGGTAGCGGGGACCGGGGAGCTGTTTTTT
CDR3aa: CASKVAGTGELFF

d_gene: NA
v_gene: TRBV7-9
abundance: NA
j_gene: TRBJ2-7
CDR3nt: TGTGCCAGCAGCTATGACGGCCCCTACGAGCAGTACTTC
CDR3aa: CASSYDGPYEQYF

d_gene: TRBD2
v_gene: TRBV9
abundance: NA
j_gene: TRBJ2-7
CDR3nt: TGTGCCAGCAGCGCGACTAGCGGGAGCTACGAGCAGTACTTC
CDR3aa: CASSATSGSYEQYF

d_gene: NA
v_gene: TRBV6-5
abundance: NA
j_gene: TRBJ1-1
CDR3nt: TGTGCCAGCACCAACGGGGTTCAGGCTGAAGCTTTCTTT
CDR3aa: CASTNGVQAEAFF

d_gene: TRBD1
v_gene: TRBV2
abundance: NA
j_gene: TRBJ2-6
CDR3nt: TGTGCCAGGAATAAGGGACAGGGGGATTTCTCTGGGGCCAACGTCCTGACTTTC
CDR3aa: CARNKGQGDFSGANVLTF

d_gene: NA
v_gene: TRBV27
abundance: NA
j_gene: TRBJ1-1
CDR3nt: TGTGCCAGCAGTTTAACAGTTTTGGAGACTGAAGCTTTCTTT
CDR3aa: CASSLTVLETEAFF

d_gene: NA
v_gene: TRBV5-1
abundance: NA
j_gene: TRBJ2-3
CDR3nt: TGCGCCAGCAGTAATGACTGGGGAGCAGATACGCAGTATTTT
CDR3aa: CASSNDWGADTQYF

d_gene: NA
v_gene: TRBV7-2
abundance: NA
j_gene: TRBJ2-3
CDR3nt: TGTGCCAGCAGCTTAGTTACGTACACAGATACGCAGTATTTT
CDR3aa: CASSLVTYTDTQYF

d_gene: NA
v_gene: TRBV7-2
abundance: NA
j_gene: TRBJ2-5
CDR3nt: TGTGCCAGCAGCTTCTTCCAAGAGACCCAGTACTTC
CDR3aa: CASSFFQETQYF

d_gene: TRBD2
v_gene: TRBV30
abundance: NA
j_gene: TRBJ2-7
CDR3nt: TGTGCCTGGAGTGCAGGGAGGGCTTACGAGCAGTACTTC
CDR3aa: CAWSAGRAYEQYF

d_gene: TRBD1
v_gene: TRBV25-1
abundance: NA
j_gene: TRBJ2-7
CDR3nt: TGTGCCAGCAGTGAAACAGGGGCAGGGCCCTACGAGCAGTACTTC
CDR3aa: CASSETGAGPYEQYF

d_gene: NA
v_gene: TRBV27
abundance: NA
j_gene: TRBJ1-5
CDR3nt: TGTGCCAGCAGCATTCGGGGCGGATATAGCAATCAGCCCCAGCATTTT
CDR3aa: CASSIRGGYSNQPQHF

d_gene: TRBD1
v_gene: TRBV6-1
abundance: NA
j_gene: TRBJ2-7
CDR3nt: TGTGCCAGCAGTGAACAGGGGGTTAGGTACGAGCAGTACTTC
CDR3aa: CASSEQGVRYEQYF

d_gene: NA
v_gene: TRBV30
abundance: NA
j_gene: TRBJ1-2
CDR3nt: TGTGCCTGGAGCCCGCCCGGTGGGGGCTACACCTTC
CDR3aa: CAWSPPGGGYTF

d_gene: TRBD1
v_gene: TRBV5-1
abundance: NA
j_gene: TRBJ2-3
CDR3nt: TGCGCCAGCAGCTCCGGGACAGGGGGCGGGACAGATACGCAGTATTTT
CDR3aa: CASSSGTGGGTDTQYF

d_gene: NA
v_gene: TRBV28
abundance: once
j_gene: TRBJ2-7
CDR3nt: TGTGCCAGCAGTCGCAGGGGTAAGAGCTCCTACGAGCAGTACTTC
CDR3aa: CASSRRGKSSYEQYF

d_gene: NA
v_gene: TRBV4-1
abundance: NA
j_gene: TRBJ1-1
CDR3nt: TGCGCCAGCACCTCGGGAGGGAACACTGAAGCTTTCTTT
CDR3aa: CASTSGGNTEAFF

d_gene: NA
v_gene: TRBV10-3
abundance: NA
j_gene: TRBJ2-3
CDR3nt: TGTGCCATCAGTGCCGGAACTAGCAGCACAGATACGCAGTATTTT
CDR3aa: CAISAGTSSTDTQYF

d_gene: NA
v_gene: TRBV2
abundance: NA
j_gene: TRBJ2-2
CDR3nt: TGTGCCAGCAACCGCGGCGCTAACACCGGGGAGCTGTTTTTT
CDR3aa: CASNRGANTGELFF

d_gene: NA
v_gene: TRBV18
abundance: NA
j_gene: TRBJ2-3
CDR3nt: TGTGCCAGCTCACCTTTACCGACAGTGGAGGTCACAGATACGCAGTATTTT
CDR3aa: CASSPLPTVEVTDTQYF

d_gene: TRBD1
v_gene: TRBV7-2
abundance: NA
j_gene: TRBJ2-7
CDR3nt: TGTGCCAGCAGCTTAAGGGACAGGGCCTACGAGCAGTACTTC
CDR3aa: CASSLRDRAYEQYF

d_gene: NA
v_gene: TRBV18
abundance: NA
j_gene: TRBJ2-3
CDR3nt: TGTGCCAGCTCACCACTCCAGGGTACGCAGTATTTT
CDR3aa: CASSPLQGTQYF

d_gene: NA
v_gene: TRBV5-4
abundance: NA
j_gene: TRBJ2-1
CDR3nt: TGTGCCAGCAGCCCCGTTACGTTGAATGAGCAGTTCTTC
CDR3aa: CASSPVTLNEQFF

d_gene: TRBD2
v_gene: TRBV7-2
abundance: once
j_gene: TRBJ2-5
CDR3nt: TGTGCCAGCAGCCTCAGGTCTAGCGGGAGCGGGCAGACCCAGTACTTC
CDR3aa: CASSLRSSGSGQTQYF

d_gene: TRBD1
v_gene: TRBV28
abundance: once
j_gene: TRBJ1-5
CDR3nt: TGTGCCAGCAGGTTGACAGGGTCCCAGCCCCAGCATTTT
CDR3aa: CASRLTGSQPQHF

d_gene: TRBD2
v_gene: TRBV11-2
abundance: NA
j_gene: TRBJ2-5
CDR3nt: TGTGCCAGCAGCTTACGGCTTTTTGGACTAGCGAGAGAGAAAGAGACCCAGTACTTC
CDR3aa: CASSLRLFGLAREKETQYF

d_gene: NA
v_gene: TRBV27
abundance: NA
j_gene: TRBJ2-7
CDR3nt: TGTGCCAGCAGTTTAGGGTACGAGCAGTACTTC
CDR3aa: CASSLGYEQYF

d_gene: NA
v_gene: TRBV19
abundance: NA
j_gene: TRBJ2-3
CDR3nt: TGTGCCAGTAGTGTGACTTCTAGCACAGATACGCAGTATTTT
CDR3aa: CASSVTSSTDTQYF

d_gene: NA
v_gene: TRBV7-9
abundance: NA
j_gene: TRBJ1-4
CDR3nt: TGTGCCAGCAGCTTAATGGGGGCGAATGAAAAACTGTTTTTT
CDR3aa: CASSLMGANEKLFF

d_gene: NA
v_gene: TRBV25-1
abundance: few
j_gene: TRBJ1-2
CDR3nt: TGTGCCAGCAGTGATGGGCAAGGCTATGGCTACACCTTC
CDR3aa: CASSDGQGYGYTF

d_gene: TRBD2
v_gene: TRBV28
abundance: NA
j_gene: TRBJ2-1
CDR3nt: TGTGCCAGCAGTTTGGGACTAGCGGGACTGCGGCAGTTCTTC
CDR3aa: CASSLGLAGLRQFF

d_gene: TRBD2
v_gene: TRBV2
abundance: NA
j_gene: TRBJ2-5
CDR3nt: TGTGCCAGCAGTGAAGGGGGACTAGCGGGATGGTACCAAGAGACCCAGTACTTC
CDR3aa: CASSEGGLAGWYQETQYF

d_gene: NA
v_gene: TRBV6-1
abundance: NA
j_gene: TRBJ2-7
CDR3nt: TGTGCCAGCAGTGAGGGCGCAGGGGGGGCCTACGAGCAGTACTTC
CDR3aa: CASSEGAGGAYEQYF

d_gene: NA
v_gene: TRBV10-1
abundance: NA
j_gene: TRBJ2-7
CDR3nt: TGCGCCAGCACCAAAGGAGGAGGTATTATCACCTACGAGCAGTACTTC
CDR3aa: CASTKGGGIITYEQYF

d_gene: NA
v_gene: TRBV2
abundance: once
j_gene: TRBJ2-3
CDR3nt: TGTGCCAGCAGTACTGACACAGATACGCAGTATTTT
CDR3aa: CASSTDTDTQYF

d_gene: NA
v_gene: TRBV20-1
abundance: once
j_gene: TRBJ2-1
CDR3nt: TGCAGTGCTCGGGACATCAATGAGCAGTTCTTC
CDR3aa: CSARDINEQFF

d_gene: TRBD1
v_gene: TRBV18
abundance: once
j_gene: TRBJ2-7
CDR3nt: TGTGCCAGCTCACCTACCGGGACAGGGTCGAGTTACGAGCAGTACTTC
CDR3aa: CASSPTGTGSSYEQYF

d_gene: TRBD2
v_gene: TRBV29-1
abundance: NA
j_gene: TRBJ2-2
CDR3nt: TGCAGCGCCGAACTAGCGGGAGAAGGAAGGACCGGGGAGCTGTTTTTT
CDR3aa: CSAELAGEGRTGELFF

d_gene: NA
v_gene: TRBV18
abundance: NA
j_gene: TRBJ1-4
CDR3nt: TGTGCCAGCTCAAGCCGGGCAACTAATGAAAAACTGTTTTTT
CDR3aa: CASSSRATNEKLFF

d_gene: TRBD1
v_gene: TRBV19
abundance: NA
j_gene: TRBJ2-7
CDR3nt: TGTGCCAGTAGTATGAGGGGGCGCGAGCAGTACTTC
CDR3aa: CASSMRGREQYF

d_gene: TRBD1
v_gene: TRBV19
abundance: NA
j_gene: TRBJ2-2
CDR3nt: TGTGCCAGTAGTCCTCAGGGGGCGCCGGCCGGGGAGCTGTTTTTT
CDR3aa: CASSPQGAPAGELFF